Below, 3 T cell receptor beta chains from the same sample are listed, as sequenced in a study of blood T cell repertoires in COVID-19. Profiled with immunoSEQ multiplex PCR; TCRdb holds only in-frame clones, not every one. The profile shows 300,000 to 350,000 clones, around nine tenths of them singletons. Sample: peripheral blood. Receptors originate from a woman in her 30s with COVID-19, enrolled during active disease.

In its sample, this clone was seen once. V is TRBV27 and J is TRBJ1-1; perhaps TRBD1 as D (5 bases). This CDR3 has 14 residues. The germline CDR1 and CDR2 sequences are MNHEY and SMNVEV (reference sequence). Deletions cut 4 bases from V and 5 bases from J, with 14 bases between. The CDR3 here is CASSSNSGGTEAFF. DNA of the CDR3: TGTGCCAGCAGTTCCAACTCCGGGGGGACTGAAGCTTTCTTT.

The chain joins TRBV20-1 to TRBJ2-3; D is perhaps TRBD1 (6 bases). V lost 3 bases and J lost 9, with 10 bases in between. The CDR3 spans 11 residues. From germline, CDR1 is DFQATT and CDR2 SNEGSKA (reference sequence). The CDR3 loop is CSASARGTQYF. Written as DNA, the CDR3 is TGCAGTGCTAGTGCTAGGGGGACGCAGTATTTT.

This clone was observed many times. This rearrangement joins TRBV7-9 to TRBJ1-5, with D possibly TRBD1 on 5 matching bases. The ends were cut back, 6 bases at V and 0 bases at J, with 15 bases in the middle. There are 16 residues in the CDR3. CDR1 and CDR2 (germline): SEHNR, FQNEAQ (reference sequence). This chain's CDR3 is CASSTGRGGSNQPQHF. Here the CDR3 DNA reads TGTGCCAGCAGTACCGGGCGGGGCGGTAGCAATCAGCCCCAGCATTTT. Looking up the rest from reference TRBV7-9 and TRBJ1-5 gives the full variable domain: DTGVSQNPRHKITKRGQNVTFRCDPISEHNRLYWYRQTLGQGPEFLTYFQNEAQLEKSRLLSDRFSAERPKGSFSTLEIQRTEQGDSAMYLCASSTGRGGSNQPQHFGDGTRLSIL.